These 15 T cell receptor beta chains share one sample of origin, sequenced in a study of tissue T cells after allogeneic stem cell transplantation. The assay was immunoSEQ multiplex PCR, and TCRdb's table has in-frame clones only and misses some. This sample has a few thousand clones, with 78% found just once. Steroid-refractory graft-versus-host disease after allogeneic hematopoietic cell transplant qualified adults for prospective research-autopsy enrollment. The sample consisted of esophageal tissue, taken at autopsy. These receptors all come from a male patient at least 60 years old with steroid-refractory graft-versus-host disease after an allogeneic stem cell transplant. Some of the T cells may derive from the graft donor.

The chain uses TRBV7-2 and TRBJ2-1, with D perhaps matching TRBD2 (5 bases). Looked up from germline, CDR1 is SGHTA and CDR2 is FQGNSA. V was pared by 5 bases and J by 12 bases, with 23 bases between. The CDR3 sequence is 15 residues long. CDR3 amino acids: CASSQLGFPLHGQFF. The CDR3 nucleotides are TGTGCCAGCAGCCAACTAGGGTTCCCCCTTCACGGGCAGTTCTTC.

This chain joins TRBV5-1 and TRBJ1-1; no firm D call. Germline values: CDR1 SGHRS, CDR2 YFSETQ. This CDR3 contains 16 residues. The V end lost 4 bases, the J end lost 1 base, and 17 bases lay between the germline ends. CDR3 amino acids: CASSPYGRGGNTEAFF. The CDR3, as DNA: TGCGCCAGCAGCCCATACGGGCGGGGAGGGAACACTGAAGCTTTCTTT.

The chain recombines TRBV7-9 with TRBJ2-2; D possibly corresponds to TRBD2 (7 bases). Germline V gene lookup returns CDR1 SEHNR and CDR2 FQNEAQ (reference sequence). Deletions cut 7 bases from V and 1 base from J, with 22 bases between. The CDR3 spans 18 residues. This chain's CDR3 is CASTRPGGAGLNTGELFF. The CDR3 coding sequence is TGTGCCAGCACTCGACCGGGGGGCGCCGGGCTGAACACCGGGGAGCTGTTTTTT.

The rearrangement joins TRBV24-1 to TRBJ2-1; possibly TRBD2 for D (6 bases). Trimming took off 4 bases at V and 12 bases at J, with 15 bases between the two ends. The CDR3 is 13 residues long. Germline CDR1 KGHDR, CDR2 SFDVKD. CDR3: CATSDLTSLGQFF. CDR3 coding DNA: TGTGCCACCAGTGACCTGACTAGTCTGGGGCAGTTCTTC.

The rearrangement uses TRBV6-5 and TRBJ1-1, with a possible D match to TRBD1 (5 bases). Trimming took off 10 bases at V and 1 base at J, with 16 bases between the two ends. CDR3 length equals 14 residues. Germline assignment: CDR1 MNHEY and CDR2 SVGAGI. The CDR3 region has the DNA TGTGCCACCTCTCTGTCAGGGACGAACACTGAAGCTTTCTTT. The encoded protein is CATSLSGTNTEAFF.

The J gene is TRBJ2-1, the V gene TRBV11-3; 10 nucleotides agree with TRBD2. After removal of 4 bases from V and 8 bases from J, the junction contained 11 bases not matched to a gene. Germline V CDR1 and CDR2: SGHNT, YENEEA. The CDR3 contains 16 residues. CDR3: CASSSGSSGGRDEQFF. In DNA form, the CDR3 reads TGTGCCAGCAGCTCGGGCTCTAGCGGGGGTAGGGATGAGCAGTTCTTC.

This clone was observed once. The chain joins TRBV30 to TRBJ1-6; 8 nucleotides match TRBD1. The CDR3 is made up of 14 amino acids. V lost 3 bases and J lost 7; bases outside the gene matches: 5. Per the germline V gene, CDR1 is GTSNPN and CDR2 is SVGIG (reference sequence). The CDR3 coding sequence is TGTGCCTGGAGGGGGGGACAGGCAAATTCACCCCTCCACTTT. It encodes CAWRGGQANSPLHF.

The chain combines TRBV5-7 with TRBJ1-1; D not certain. TRBV5-7 falls under the ORF class, with uncertain function. The CDR3 runs 14 residues. Trimming removed 0 bases at V and 5 bases at J, with 11 bases between. CDR3: CASSLAQVGTEAFF. The CDR3 coding sequence is TGTGCCAGCAGCTTGGCCCAGGTGGGGACTGAAGCTTTCTTT.

As DNA, the CDR3 is TGTGCCAGCACCCGGACTAGCGGGACGGGAGGGACCCAGTACTTC. Residues: CASTRTSGTGGTQYF. The rearrangement links TRBV28 to TRBJ2-5; the match to TRBD2 covers 12 bases. The CDR3 contains 15 residues. Germline trimming cut 7 bases from V and 7 bases from J; bases unmatched to any gene: 10. Germline assignment: CDR1 MDHEN and CDR2 SYDVKM. Full variable domain (missing parts from reference TRBV28 and TRBJ2-5): DVKVTQSSRYLVKRTGEKVFLECVQDMDHENMFWYRQDPGLGLRLIYFSYDVKMKEKGDIPEGYSVSREKKERFSLILESASTNQTSMYLCASTRTSGTGGTQYFGPGTRLLVL.

V usage is TRBV5-4 and J usage is TRBJ2-1; no firm D call. Trimming left V 4 bases short and J 8 bases short, with 10 bases between. Germline-derived CDR1 and CDR2 are SGHNT and YYREEE (reference sequence). The CDR3 runs 12 residues. The CDR3 loop reads CASSESDHEQFF. The DNA of the CDR3 is TGTGCCAGCAGCGAAAGCGACCATGAGCAGTTCTTC.

The rearrangement joins TRBV7-3 to TRBJ2-6, with TRBD2 matching over 7 bases. The CDR3 sequence is 16 residues long. Germline values: CDR1 SGHTA, CDR2 FQGTGA. The junction had 5 bases not matched to a gene; V was cut back by 6 bases and J by 0 bases. Here the CDR3 DNA reads TGTGCCAGCAGTAGTGGCGGGAGCTCTGGGGCCAACGTCCTGACTTTC. This gives the protein CASSSGGSSGANVLTF.

The table lists this clone with a count of one. The chain couples TRBV27 to TRBJ2-7; D ambiguous. Germline V gene lookup returns CDR1 MNHEY and CDR2 SMNVEV (reference sequence). The CDR3 is 13 amino acids. The germline V and J ends were trimmed by 3 bases and 2 bases, with 8 bases remaining between them. CDR3: CASSFGSTYEQYF. DNA for the CDR3: TGTGCCAGCAGTTTTGGCAGCACCTACGAGCAGTACTTC.

The rearrangement joins TRBV11-2 to TRBJ1-2; the D gene is possibly TRBD1 (6 bases). V lost 0 bases and J 8 bases, leaving 19 bases between the germline ends. Germline V gives CDR1 SGHAT, CDR2 FQNNGV. The CDR3 loop spans 16 amino acids. CDR3 sequence: CASSLDTRGRLGGYTF. DNA for the CDR3: TGTGCCAGCAGCTTAGATACTCGGGGGCGATTAGGCGGCTACACCTTC.

This chain connects TRBV6-5 to TRBJ1-6, with TRBD1 as a possible D gene (5 bases). The germline V gene encodes CDR1 MNHEY and CDR2 SVGAGI. The CDR3 sequence is 13 residues long. Trimming took off 2 bases at V and 10 bases at J, with 9 bases between the two ends. The CDR3 here is CASSYGQGSPLHF. The CDR3 region has the DNA TGTGCCAGCAGTTACGGCCAGGGATCACCCCTCCACTTT.

This clone was seen once. The CDR3 sequence: CASSPTDRVREQYF. CDR3 sequence (DNA): TGTGCCAGCAGTCCGACGGACAGGGTTCGCGAGCAGTACTTC. V gene TRBV28 combines with J gene TRBJ2-7; 8 bases agree with TRBD1. V lost 5 bases and J lost 6; bases outside the gene matches: 9. The CDR3 has 14 amino acids. CDR1 MDHEN and CDR2 SYDVKM come from the germline V gene.